The 10 T cell receptor beta chains reported below all come from one sample, sequenced in a study of blood T cell repertoires in COVID-19. Method: immunoSEQ multiplex PCR; TCRdb's copy keeps in-frame clones and lacks some. This sample has 250,000 or so clones, with around 93% found just once. Sequencing was performed on PBMCs or T cells enriched from blood (not recorded which). The receptor source for this set is a man aged 35-49 years who had been exposed to COVID-19.

The CDR3 here is CASSLTRLIYEQYF. The CDR3 DNA reads as TGCGCCAGCAGCTTGACTAGACTGATATACGAGCAGTACTTC. The chain employs TRBV5-1 and TRBJ2-7; tentatively, D is TRBD2 (5 bases). CDR1 SGHRS and CDR2 YFSETQ come from the germline V gene. V was shortened by 1 base and J by 4 bases, with 12 bases between the two germline ends. The CDR3 consists of 14 residues. Combining the CDR3 with reference TRBV5-1 and TRBJ2-7 gives the whole variable domain KAGVTQTPRYLIKTRGQQVTLSCSPISGHRSVSWYQQTPGQGLQFLFEYFSETQRNKGNFPGRFSGRQFSNSRSEMNVSTLELGDSALYLCASSLTRLIYEQYFGPGTRLTVT.

This chain links TRBV6-2 or TRBV6-3 with TRBJ2-3; TRBD2 aligns across 11 bases. The CDR3 loop spans 17 amino acids. Losses at the gene ends were 4 bases for V and 3 bases for J; bases not matched to a gene: 9. CDR1 and CDR2 (germline): MNHEY, SVGEGT. The CDR3 DNA reads TGTGCCAGCAGTTCTCCCACTAGCGGGAGCAAGACAGATACGCAGTATTTT. This codes for CASSSPTSGSKTDTQYF.

The chain employs TRBV7-3 and TRBJ2-3, with 14 bases matching TRBD2. J gave up 1 base and V 2 bases, and 8 bases lay outside the gene matches. The CDR3 is 19 amino acids. Germline lookup yields CDR1 SGHTA and CDR2 FQGTGA. CDR3 residues: CASSLFRLAGGPGTDTQYF. The CDR3 region has the DNA TGTGCCAGCAGCTTATTTAGACTAGCGGGAGGGCCTGGCACAGATACGCAGTATTTT.

The V and J genes are TRBV3-1 (or the pseudogene TRBV3-2) and TRBJ2-7; 9 bases are a match to TRBD2. Germline V gives CDR1 LGHDT, CDR2 YNNKEL (reference sequence). V lost 3 bases, J lost 0 bases, and 6 bases stayed unmatched. The length of the CDR3 is 16 residues. The CDR3 is CASSHHLAGPSYEQYF. The CDR3 DNA reads TGTGCCAGCAGCCATCACCTAGCGGGACCCTCCTACGAGCAGTACTTC.

V usage is TRBV7-9 and J usage is TRBJ2-7, with D perhaps matching TRBD1 (5 bases). Deletions cut 5 bases from V and 4 bases from J, with 15 bases between. Germline V gene sequence: CDR1 SEHNR, CDR2 FQNEAQ (reference sequence). This CDR3 spans 14 amino acids. The CDR3 protein is CASSPPQGRYEQYF. DNA of the CDR3: TGTGCCAGCAGCCCCCCTCAGGGAAGGTACGAGCAGTACTTC.

Worth noting for this clone: The junction departs from the called germline gene at one end, perhaps through a read error. The chain employs TRBV5-1 and TRBJ1-4, with 9 bases matching TRBD1. Germline V gene data show CDR1 as SGHRS and CDR2 as YFSETQ. The CDR3 runs to 17 residues. The CDR3 region has the DNA TGCGCCAGCACCTTGACGGGACAGGGCCCGACTAATGAAAAACTGTTTTTT. Translated, it gives CASTLTGQGPTNEKLFF.

This clone showed up just a few times. The chain recombines TRBV4-2 with TRBJ2-7; TRBD1 might be the D (5 bases). CDR1 and CDR2 from the germline V gene are LGHNA and YNFKEQ. This CDR3 comprises 17 residues. V was cut by 0 bases and J by 5 bases, with 20 bases left in between. The CDR3 sequence is CASSQDSSGASGNEQYF. The CDR3, as DNA: TGTGCCAGCAGCCAAGATAGTAGTGGGGCCTCGGGCAACGAGCAGTACTTC.

The rearrangement joins TRBV7-2 to TRBJ1-1, with 9 bases identical to TRBD1. The junction had 6 bases not matched to a gene; V was cut back by 0 bases and J by 4 bases. The CDR3 covers 16 residues. Germline V lookup: CDR1 SGHTA, CDR2 FQGNSA. CDR3 nucleotide sequence: TGTGCCAGCAGCTTAGCATCACAGGGGGCTAGCACTGAAGCTTTCTTT. Protein: CASSLASQGASTEAFF.

The chain couples TRBV13 to TRBJ2-2, with 9 nucleotides matching TRBD1. Germline V gene sequence: CDR1 PRHDT, CDR2 FYEKMQ (reference sequence). Trimming removed 6 bases from V and 8 bases from J; junction bases left unmatched: 7. This CDR3 spans 14 amino acids. CDR3 sequence reads: CASRIQGAAGELFF. CDR3 DNA sequence: TGTGCCAGCAGGATACAGGGGGCAGCGGGGGAGCTGTTTTTT.

On this clone: The sample holds other DNA sequences that translate to the same CDR3. The gene calls are TRBV5-1 and TRBJ2-7; D is perhaps TRBD1 (6 bases). From germline, CDR1 is SGHRS and CDR2 YFSETQ. This CDR3 region has 13 residues. V shed 0 bases and J shed 2 bases, with 6 bases lying between them. The CDR3 DNA sequence: TGCGCCAGCAGCTTGGGGGGGCCCTACGAGCAGTACTTC. Its protein is CASSLGGPYEQYF.